These T cell receptor beta chains were read from a single sample in a study of blood T cell repertoires in COVID-19. Data came from immunoSEQ multiplex PCR; TCRdb stores just in-frame clones and leaves some out. This repertoire shows approximately 160,000 clones, about 92% found once; its top ten account for about 2%. The sequenced sample was peripheral blood. These receptors originate from a woman aged 55-70 years with COVID-19, enrolled during active disease. Each CDR3 is given with its conserved first and last residue. D genes are given only for firm matches. Only part of the rows carry a size: once, few, many, or a class if the clone is expanded.

D,J,V,size,DNA,CDR3
TRBD1,TRBJ1-1,TRBV5-1,NA,TGCGCCAGCAGCCGAGACAGGGACACTGAAGCTTTCTTT,CASSRDRDTEAFF
NA,TRBJ2-5,TRBV6-1,NA,TGTGCCAGCAGTGAATATTGGGCAGAGACCCAGTACTTC,CASSEYWAETQYF
NA,TRBJ2-3,TRBV5-6,once,TGTGCCAGCAGCGTAACGAGGGTCCGGACAGATACGCAGTATTTT,CASSVTRVRTDTQYF
TRBD1,TRBJ2-2,TRBV14,once,TGTGCCAGCAGCCCCCAGGGGGCGGGCACCGGGGAGCTGTTTTTT,CASSPQGAGTGELFF
TRBD1,TRBJ1-2,TRBV6-5,NA,TGTGCCAGCCCCCCAGACAGGGCCGCTAACTATGGCTACACCTTC,CASPPDRAANYGYTF
TRBD2,TRBJ2-1,TRBV6-5,NA,TGTGCCAGTACGACTAGCGGGGGCTACAATGAGCAGTTCTTC,CASTTSGGYNEQFF
NA,TRBJ1-1,TRBV6-5,NA,TGTGCCAGCAGTTACTCGCGGGGGGCTGAAGCTTTCTTT,CASSYSRGAEAFF
NA,TRBJ2-1,TRBV6-5,NA,TGTGCCAGCAGTCCTTACATGGCGGAAAATGAGCAGTTCTTC,CASSPYMAENEQFF
NA,TRBJ1-1,TRBV29-1,NA,TGCAGCGTTCACCTGGGGGGGAACACTGAAGCTTTCTTT,CSVHLGGNTEAFF
TRBD1,TRBJ1-1,TRBV27,once,TGTGCCAGCAGTTCCCCACAGGGGCGCGTGATGATGAACACTGAAGCTTTCTTT,CASSSPQGRVMMNTEAFF
NA,TRBJ1-1,TRBV7-3,NA,TGTGCCAGCAGCTTAGGGGCTGGGGTGGGGGCTGTGTCTGAAGCTTTCTTT,CASSLGAGVGAVSEAFF
NA,TRBJ2-5,TRBV6-1,NA,TGTGCCAGCAGTGAACCAGGGGAAGGAGAGACCCAGTACTTC,CASSEPGEGETQYF
NA,TRBJ2-1,TRBV7-3,NA,TGTGCCAGCAGCTTAGATCGCGGGGTTTCCTACAATGAGCAGTTCTTC,CASSLDRGVSYNEQFF
TRBD1,TRBJ2-7,TRBV10-3,once,TGTGCCATCAGCCCGGGACAGGGTAGCTACGAGCAGTACTTC,CAISPGQGSYEQYF
TRBD2,TRBJ2-7,TRBV18,NA,TGTGCCAGCTCAAGCGGGACCGCGGGGGAGCAGTACTTC,CASSSGTAGEQYF
TRBD1,TRBJ2-1,TRBV9,NA,TGTGCCAGCAGCCTAGACAGGGGCTACTACAATGAGCAGTTCTTC,CASSLDRGYYNEQFF
NA,TRBJ1-4,TRBV4-2,NA,TGTGCCAGCAGCCAAGGTGGAGGACGGACTAATGAAAAACTGTTTTTT,CASSQGGGRTNEKLFF
TRBD1,TRBJ2-2,TRBV19,NA,TGTGCCAGTAGTATAGGGGCAGGGGGGAACACCGGGGAGCTGTTTTTT,CASSIGAGGNTGELFF
NA,TRBJ1-1,TRBV19,once,TGTGCCAGTACCCACAGCGGCGCCGGGCCCCTTGGGACTGAAGCTTTCTTT,CASTHSGAGPLGTEAFF
TRBD1,TRBJ1-2,TRBV29-1,NA,TGCAGCGCCGAGGGCGACTCCGACGACAGGGGGTCTTACATCTATGGCTACACCTTC,CSAEGDSDDRGSYIYGYTF
NA,TRBJ1-5,TRBV4-2,NA,TGTGCCAGCAGCCAAACTGCCACCCTTCTAAATCAGCCCCAGCATTTT,CASSQTATLLNQPQHF
NA,TRBJ1-2,TRBV9,NA,TGTGCCAGCAGCGAAGACGACAGCGCGTTAGGCTATGGCTACACCTTC,CASSEDDSALGYGYTF
TRBD1,TRBJ1-5,TRBV5-8,NA,TGTGCCAGCAGCTTGGCCTATGACAGGGGAGGCAATCAGCCCCAGCATTTT,CASSLAYDRGGNQPQHF
TRBD2,TRBJ2-3,TRBV5-1,NA,TGCGCCAGCAGCTCGGGACTAGCGGGGGCATATACGCAGTATTTT,CASSSGLAGAYTQYF
TRBD1,TRBJ1-4,TRBV5-4,NA,TGTGCCAGCAGCCGGGACAGTGAAAAACTGTTTTTT,CASSRDSEKLFF
NA,TRBJ1-2,TRBV4-3,NA,TGCGCCAGCAGCCAAGAGCTGCAGACAACGTATGGCTACACCTTC,CASSQELQTTYGYTF
NA,TRBJ1-2,TRBV9,once,TGTGCCAGCAGCGTAGCCAGGGATCATGGCTACACCTTC,CASSVARDHGYTF
TRBD2,TRBJ2-5,TRBV2,NA,TGTGCCATTTTACCCCGGGGCGGGGGGGCAGGTTTGGAAGAGACCCAGTACTTC,CAILPRGGGAGLEETQYF
NA,TRBJ1-2,TRBV12-3/TRBV12-4,NA,TGTGCCAGCAGATCAACAGGGCACTATGGCTACACCTTC,CASRSTGHYGYTF
NA,TRBJ2-1,TRBV2,NA,TGTGCCAGCAAGCTAGCCTTCGGTGAGCAGTTCTTC,CASKLAFGEQFF
NA,TRBJ2-5,TRBV27,NA,TGTGCCAGCAGTTTCCGGGGGGCTTGGGAGACCCAGTACTTC,CASSFRGAWETQYF
TRBD1,TRBJ2-2,TRBV5-4,NA,TGTGCCAGCAGCCCCAGGGGGCAGGCGAACACCGGGGAGCTGTTTTTT,CASSPRGQANTGELFF
NA,TRBJ2-7,TRBV6-5,NA,TGTGCCAGCAGTTACGACAGTGCCTACGAGCAGTACTTC,CASSYDSAYEQYF
NA,TRBJ2-7,TRBV19,few,TGTGCCAGTAGTATAGGTCCCGGGTCCTACGAGCAGTACTTC,CASSIGPGSYEQYF
NA,TRBJ1-1,TRBV28,NA,TGTGCCAGCAGTTTCCTCGGGAGAGCTTTCTTT,CASSFLGRAFF
NA,TRBJ1-2,TRBV6-4,NA,TGTGCCAGCAGTGATCGTTTCGGTAGGGGTTATGGCTACACCTTC,CASSDRFGRGYGYTF
NA,TRBJ1-2,TRBV19,NA,TGTGCCAGTAGTCCTCAGGGTAGAGGCTATGGCTACACCTTC,CASSPQGRGYGYTF
NA,TRBJ1-1,TRBV12-3/TRBV12-4,once,TGTGCCAGCAGTTTATTCGGGGGAACTGAAGCTTTCTTT,CASSLFGGTEAFF
NA,TRBJ2-2,TRBV14,NA,TGTGCCAGCAGACACCTCGCCGGGGAGCTGTTTTTT,CASRHLAGELFF
NA,TRBJ2-3,TRBV7-9,NA,TGTGCCAGCAGCTTAGGGGTTGCGGGACAGAGAACAGATACGCAGTATTTT,CASSLGVAGQRTDTQYF
TRBD1,TRBJ1-4,TRBV19,NA,TGTGCCAGTAAACAGGGGGCCGTTAATGAAAAACTGTTTTTT,CASKQGAVNEKLFF
TRBD1,TRBJ1-2,TRBV2,NA,TGTGCCAGCATTCCTGGACAGGGGGCGCATGGCTACACCTTC,CASIPGQGAHGYTF
TRBD2,TRBJ2-1,TRBV9,NA,TGTGCCAGCAGCGAGCGGGGACGGTACAATGAGCAGTTCTTC,CASSERGRYNEQFF
TRBD1,TRBJ1-4,TRBV6-5,NA,TGTGCCAGCTACTTGACCGGGACAGCTCTCGAAAAACTGTTTTTT,CASYLTGTALEKLFF
NA,TRBJ2-1,TRBV6-6,NA,TGTGCCAGCAGTCAAATCGGAGGACCCGAGCAGTTCTTC,CASSQIGGPEQFF
NA,TRBJ2-1,TRBV6-5,NA,TGTGCCAGCAGTTACCTAAGCTCCTACAATGAGCAGTTCTTC,CASSYLSSYNEQFF
TRBD1,TRBJ1-3,TRBV7-6,NA,TGTGCCAGCAGCCCAACGGACAGGGAAGGAGGAAACACCATATATTTT,CASSPTDREGGNTIYF
NA,TRBJ1-1,TRBV29-1,NA,TGCAGCGTTGAGGTTTGGGCAGGGAACACTGAAGCTTTCTTT,CSVEVWAGNTEAFF